The entry that follows covers one TCR beta chain sequence. The antigen remains unidentified. The CDR3 runs 17 residues. The germline V and J ends were trimmed by 4 bases and 4 bases, with 21 bases remaining between them. Germline CDR1 and CDR2: LGHDT and YNNKEL (reference sequence). This sample is drawn from a study of T cells in tumors after PD-1 blockade. Study-wide background: During anti-PD-1 treatment, some patients continued daily vismodegib 150 mg. Blood samples averaged 113,528 templates (range roughly 22,000-260,000) and roughly 39,000 unique clonotypes. General study results and limits: Roughly two fifths of tumor TCR clonotypes were also found in blood.

Genomic DNA template from tumor biopsies or peripheral blood, roughly 550 ng to 6,004 ng input. Generated by immunoSEQ multiplex PCR, the TCRdb table keeps only in-frame clones and is missing some. The sample consists of about 59,000 clones, over 75% of them appearing once. The sample was PBMCs, taken before anti-PD-1 treatment. This clonotype was obtained from a human donor with basal cell carcinoma. The chain recombines TRBV3-1 (or the pseudogene TRBV3-2) with TRBJ2-3, with D perhaps TRBD2 (6 bases). For the CDR3, the DNA is TGTGCCAGCAGCCTACGTGGGACTCCCCGGAGCGCAGATACGCAGTATTTT. Its translation is CASSLRGTPRSADTQYF.